These 2 T cell receptor beta chains came from one sample sequenced in a study of CD8+CD57+ T cells in acquired aplastic anemia. TCR beta VDJ and CDR3 profiling used genomic DNA as template. TCRdb called the reads again in MiXCR, with one record for every CDR3 protein. The sample has around 500,000 distinct CDR3 sequences, less than 35% seen once. Patients chosen for sequencing had shown CD8+CD57+ cell expansion by flow cytometry. Sequencing was carried out using sorted CD4+, CD8+, or CD8+CD57+ T cells (not recorded which) from PBMCs. These receptors all come from a human donor with aplastic anemia.

This clonotype was counted only a few times. V is TRBV25-1 and J is TRBJ1-3; 8 bases are a match to TRBD1. Germline V gives CDR1 MGHDK, CDR2 SYGVNS. The CDR3 spans 17 residues. Trimming took 6 bases from V and 2 from J; bases not matched to a gene: 12. CDR3 sequence: CASSLKGQGAPGNTIYF. For the CDR3, the DNA is TGTGCCAGCAGCTTAAAAGGGCAGGGGGCTCCTGGAAACACCATATATTTT.

The CDR3 loop reads CASSAGITRAEQFF. The CDR3 coding sequence is TGTGCCAGCAGTGCGGGAATCACGAGGGCTGAGCAGTTCTTC. The chain couples TRBV2 to TRBJ2-1; D may be TRBD2 (5 bases). V was pared by 4 bases and J by 9 bases, with 16 bases between. The CDR3 runs to 14 residues. Germline CDR1 SNHLY, CDR2 FYNNEI.